This T cell receptor (beta chain) was captured by sequencing in a study of OX40 agonist ivuxolimab in advanced cancers. Study details: It was permissible to have had prior anti-PD-1, anti-PD-L1 or anti-CTLA-4 therapy, and over 35% had some. Whole-study results and caveats: CD4+ T cells averaged fewer expanded clones than CD8+ T cells.

Autoimmune disease history or systemic immunosuppression was exclusionary. Details on this clone: Its target is not known.

Data came from immunoSEQ multiplex PCR; TCRdb stores just in-frame clones and leaves some out. The sample contains approximately 60,000 clones, around 92% of which appear only once. The length of the CDR3 is 13 residues. CDR1 is PRHDT, CDR2 FYEKMQ, per germline (reference sequence). After removal of 7 bases from V and 7 bases from J, the junction contained 5 bases not matched to a gene. This sequence was found in an adult with an advanced solid tumor such as melanoma, head and neck, liver or kidney cancer. Material: CD4+ or CD8+ T cells sorted from blood, obtained in a trial of the OX40 agonist ivuxolimab. The V gene is TRBV13, the J gene TRBJ2-2, with TRBD2 matching 8 bases. CDR3 in amino acids: CASTLAGGGELFF. The CDR3 DNA follows: TGTGCCAGCACCCTCGCGGGGGGCGGGGAGCTGTTTTTT.